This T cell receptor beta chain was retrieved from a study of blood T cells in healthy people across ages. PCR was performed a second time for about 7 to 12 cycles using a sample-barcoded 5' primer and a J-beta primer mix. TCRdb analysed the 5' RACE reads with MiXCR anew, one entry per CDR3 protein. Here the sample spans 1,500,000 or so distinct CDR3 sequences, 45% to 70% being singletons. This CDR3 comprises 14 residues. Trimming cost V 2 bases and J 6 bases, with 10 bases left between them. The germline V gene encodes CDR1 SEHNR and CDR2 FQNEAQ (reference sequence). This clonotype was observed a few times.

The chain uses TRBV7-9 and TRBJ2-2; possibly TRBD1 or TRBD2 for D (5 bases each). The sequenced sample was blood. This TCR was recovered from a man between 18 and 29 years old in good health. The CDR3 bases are TGTGCCAGCAGCTTATCCGGGGCCGCCGGGGAGCTGTTTTTT. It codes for CASSLSGAAGELFF.